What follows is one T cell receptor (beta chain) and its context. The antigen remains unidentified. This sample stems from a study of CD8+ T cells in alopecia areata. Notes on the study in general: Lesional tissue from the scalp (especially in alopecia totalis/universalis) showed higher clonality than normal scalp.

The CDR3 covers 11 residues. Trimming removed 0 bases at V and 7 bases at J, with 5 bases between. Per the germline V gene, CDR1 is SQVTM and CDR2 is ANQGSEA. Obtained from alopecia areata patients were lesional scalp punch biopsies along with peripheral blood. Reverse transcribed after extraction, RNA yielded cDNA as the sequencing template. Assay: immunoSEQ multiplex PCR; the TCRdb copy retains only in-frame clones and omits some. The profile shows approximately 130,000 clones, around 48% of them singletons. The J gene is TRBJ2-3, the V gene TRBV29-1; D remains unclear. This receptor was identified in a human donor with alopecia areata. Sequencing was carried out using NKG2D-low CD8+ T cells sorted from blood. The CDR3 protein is CSVEDHHTQYF. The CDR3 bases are TGCAGCGTTGAAGACCATCATACGCAGTATTTT.